This TCR beta chain came from a study of identical twins. The V gene lost 6 bases and the J gene lost 2 bases, with 20 bases spanning the gap. The CDR3 runs to 16 residues. Germline CDR1 reads SNHLY; CDR2 reads FYNNEI. Study findings and constraints: Those out-of-frame alpha sequences shared by twins showed an excess of low generation probability. In cord blood, abundant beta clonotypes had fewer insertions; memory showed no trend.

cDNA molecules carried unique molecular identifiers, and template switching added a universal primer site. TCRdb called the 5' RACE reads again in MiXCR, with one record for every CDR3 protein. The table has hundreds of thousands of distinct CDR3 sequences, roughly 8% seen once. A few counts support this clonotype. Its antigen is currently unknown. These same data were also listed under a study on yellow fever vaccine responses in identical twins.

This TCR was sampled from a woman aged 18-35 years in good health. The gene calls are TRBV2 and TRBJ2-7, with a possible D match to TRBD1 (6 bases). Sequencing input: PBMCs. The CDR3 coding sequence is TGTGCCAGCAGATACAGGGATGAGGCGAACACCTACGAGCAGTACTTC. Amino acid sequence: CASRYRDEANTYEQYF.